One and the same sample provided the 27 T cell receptor beta chains below, sequenced in a study of T cells in Graves' hyperthyroidism and ophthalmopathy. RNA transcripts were the template for amplifying TCR beta CDR3 regions. A set of HTBI primers served as the primers for a first-round RT-PCR of the TCR CDR3. TCRdb redid the calling of the multiplex PCR reads with MiXCR, one entry per CDR3 protein. The sample contains about 50,000 distinct CDR3 sequences, about 50% of which appear only once. The sequenced material came from blood. These TCRs come from a woman in her twenties or thirties with Graves' ophthalmopathy.

The chain links TRBV28 to TRBJ2-5; 11 nucleotides agree with TRBD1. V lost 8 bases, J lost 9 bases, and 11 bases stayed unmatched. The germline CDR1 and CDR2 sequences are MDHEN and SYDVKM. This CDR3 spans 14 amino acids. CDR3 nucleotides: TGTGCCAGCCTAGCGGGACAGGGGGATCAGCCCCAGTACTTC. This encodes CASLAGQGDQPQYF. The whole variable domain, remainder taken from reference TRBV28 and TRBJ2-5, is DVKVTQSSRYLVKRTGEKVFLECVQDMDHENMFWYRQDPGLGLRLIYFSYDVKMKEKGDIPEGYSVSREKKERFSLILESASTNQTSMYLCASLAGQGDQPQYFGPGTRLLVL.

The chain employs TRBV7-9 and TRBJ1-6; perhaps TRBD1 as D (5 bases). The germline CDR1 and CDR2 sequences are SEHNR and FQNEAQ (reference sequence). Trimming removed 3 bases from V and 9 bases from J, with 12 bases in between. The CDR3 sequence is 14 residues long. CDR3: CASSLMQGVSPLHF. The CDR3 bases are TGTGCCAGCAGCTTGATGCAGGGTGTTTCACCCCTCCACTTT. The whole variable domain, filled in from reference TRBV7-9 and TRBJ1-6, reads DTGVSQNPRHKITKRGQNVTFRCDPISEHNRLYWYRQTLGQGPEFLTYFQNEAQLEKSRLLSDRFSAERPKGSFSTLEIQRTEQGDSAMYLCASSLMQGVSPLHFGNGTRLTVT.

This clonotype was seen at least ten times. The chain couples TRBV5-5 to TRBJ1-3, with a tentative D call TRBD1 (5 bases). The V gene's germline CDR1 is SGHKS and CDR2 YYEKEE (reference sequence). Trimming took 0 bases from V and 2 from J, leaving 9 bases between them. This CDR3 has 15 amino acids. As DNA, the CDR3 is TGTGCCAGCAGCTTGGATGCGGGGGCTGGAAACACCATATATTTT. This translates into CASSLDAGAGNTIYF. The full variable domain, with the rest looked up from reference TRBV5-5 and TRBJ1-3, is DAGVTQSPTHLIKTRGQQVTLRCSPISGHKSVSWYQQVLGQGPQFIFQYYEKEERGRGNFPDRFSARQFPNYSSELNVNALLLGDSALYLCASSLDAGAGNTIYFGEGSWLTVV.

The V and J genes are TRBV29-1 and TRBJ2-3; 9 nucleotides align to TRBD2. The length of the CDR3 is 15 residues. Trimming at V came to 3 bases and at J to 3 bases, leaving 7 bases not matched to a gene. The germline CDR1 and CDR2 sequences are SQVTM and ANQGSEA. As DNA, the CDR3 is TGCAGCGTTGAGTTGGCGGGAGGGCCGACAGATACGCAGTATTTT. Amino acid sequence: CSVELAGGPTDTQYF.

The table lists this clonotype with many counts. The V gene is TRBV5-6, the J gene TRBJ2-7; 7 nucleotides line up with TRBD1. The V and J ends lost 2 bases and 6 bases, in that order; junction bases with no gene match: 2. The V gene's germline CDR1 is SGHDT and CDR2 YYEEEE. The CDR3 loop spans 12 amino acids. CDR3 bases: TGTGCCAGCAGCTTCCGACAGGGCGAGCAGTACTTC. Protein: CASSFRQGEQYF.

V gene TRBV11-2 combines with J gene TRBJ2-5; tentative D call: TRBD2 (6 bases). The CDR3 runs to 13 residues. V dropped 1 base and J dropped 7 bases, with 10 bases sitting between them. Germline CDR1 reads SGHAT; CDR2 reads FQNNGV. The CDR3 spells CASSLGGDGTQYF. DNA of the CDR3: TGTGCCAGCAGCTTAGGGGGGGACGGGACCCAGTACTTC.

Concerning this clonotype: At one of its ends the junction is not consistent with the germline gene, which may arise from a read error. The V call is TRBV5-1, the J call TRBJ2-2, with a weak D call TRBD2 (5 bases). CDR3 size: 15 residues. Germline V gene data show CDR1 as SGHRS and CDR2 as YFSETQ. The DNA for the CDR3 is TGCGCCAGCAGTCTGGGTACTACCAACGCCGGGGAGCTGTTCTTT. It is translated as CASSLGTTNAGELFF.

The genes are TRBV25-1 and TRBJ2-1, with 10 positions matching TRBD2. CDR1 MGHDK and CDR2 SYGVNS come from the germline V gene. The ends lost 2 bases at V and 6 bases at J; junction bases unmatched: 10. The CDR3 sequence is 17 residues long. CDR3 loop: CASSERRGGLAVNEQFF. The CDR3 bases are TGTGCCAGCAGTGAAAGAAGGGGAGGACTAGCGGTCAATGAGCAGTTCTTC.

This rearrangement joins TRBV19 to TRBJ2-1; 16 bases line up with TRBD2. CDR1 and CDR2 from the germline V gene are LNHDA and SQIVND (reference sequence). The CDR3 length is 18 residues. The V and J ends lost 5 bases and 4 bases, in that order; junction bases with no gene match: 8. CDR3 coding DNA: TGTGCCAGTAGTCAATCCTGGGGACTAGCGGGAGGGTACAATGAGCAGTTCTTC. Protein sequence: CASSQSWGLAGGYNEQFF.

The chain uses TRBV28 and TRBJ1-4, with D maybe TRBD1 (6 bases). The ends were cut back, 7 bases at V and 6 bases at J, with 15 bases in the middle. The CDR3 runs 14 residues. CDR1 and CDR2 (germline): MDHEN, SYDVKM. The CDR3 sequence: CASITLKGDEKLFF. The DNA of the CDR3 is TGTGCCAGCATCACTCTCAAGGGGGATGAAAAACTGTTTTTT.

In this sample, this clonotype turned up many times. This rearrangement joins TRBV27 to TRBJ2-7, with 9 bases that match TRBD2. Germline CDR1 is MNHEY and CDR2 is SMNVEV (reference sequence). The ends lost 3 bases at V and 8 bases at J; junction bases unmatched: 8. The CDR3 extends over 14 amino acids. CDR3 nucleotides: TGTGCCAGCAGTTTGGGACTAGCTTCGGTAAAGCAGTACTTC. It encodes CASSLGLASVKQYF.

This clonotype came up many times. The CDR3 spells CASSLADSNQPQHF. The CDR3 region has the DNA TGTGCCAGCAGTTTGGCGGACAGCAATCAGCCCCAGCATTTT. The chain recombines TRBV12-3 or TRBV12-4 with TRBJ1-5; D not certain. The CDR3 contains 14 residues. The V end lost 3 bases, the J end lost 1 base, and 7 bases lay between the germline ends.

This clonotype came up many times. A single base separates this from a much larger clone, so it may be a read error. Here the CDR3 DNA reads TGCAGTGCTAGTGGTCCGGGGGCAATTTCGAGCTCCTACGAGCGGTACTTC. Protein: CSASGPGAISSSYERYF. This chain connects TRBV20-1 to TRBJ2-7; D tentatively reads TRBD1 or TRBD2 (6 bases each). Germline V gives CDR1 DFQATT, CDR2 SNEGSKA (reference sequence). The CDR3 sequence is 17 residues long.

Details on this clonotype: The junction and the germline gene differ at one end; a read error may be behind it. This chain links TRBV6-5 with TRBJ1-2; possibly TRBD1 for D (5 bases). Germline V gene data show CDR1 as MNHEY and CDR2 as SVGAGI. The CDR3 is made up of 12 amino acids. Here the CDR3 DNA reads TGTGCCAGCAGTGAAGGGGTCTATAGCTACACCTTC. This codes for CASSEGVYSYTF.

This clonotype appeared many times. The chain combines TRBV20-1 with TRBJ1-3; TRBD1 matches 7 bases. The germline CDR1 and CDR2 sequences are DFQATT and SNEGSKA (reference sequence). The CDR3 is 15 residues long. V lost 0 bases, J lost 2 bases, and 4 bases stayed unmatched. The CDR3 loop is CSARDPGQPGNTIYF. CDR3 sequence (DNA): TGCAGTGCTAGAGATCCGGGACAGCCTGGAAACACCATATATTTT.

The chain recombines TRBV20-1 with TRBJ1-6; 9 nucleotides agree with TRBD1. The junction had 3 bases not matched to a gene; V was cut back by 3 bases and J by 9 bases. Germline CDR1 and CDR2: DFQATT and SNEGSKA (reference sequence). CDR3 length: 13 residues. The DNA of the CDR3 is TGCAGTGCTAGGGGACAGGGTACTTCACCCCTCCACTTT. It specifies CSARGQGTSPLHF.

This clonotype was recorded at least ten times. The chain's CDR3 is CASATPGRTTDTQYF. In DNA, the CDR3 is TGTGCCAGCGCTACTCCGGGACGGACCACAGATACGCAGTATTTT. The chain couples TRBV28 to TRBJ2-3; perhaps D is TRBD1 or TRBD2 (5 bases each). The germline V and J ends were trimmed by 8 bases and 2 bases, with 17 bases remaining between them. The CDR3 extends over 15 amino acids. The V gene's germline CDR1 is MDHEN and CDR2 SYDVKM.

In the case of this clonotype: The DNA is left out, because the CDR3 cannot be placed on it with certainty; the CDR3 is given as TCRdb lists it. The chain couples TRBV29-1 to TRBJ2-3. The CDR3 spans 16 amino acids, including both terminal residues. Germline CDR1 and CDR2: SQVTM and ANQGSEA. CDR3 loop: CCVFLCQQAITDTQYF.

Of note for this clonotype: One end of the junction does not line up with germline, which may come from a read error. This chain uses TRBV12-3 or TRBV12-4 with TRBJ1-1; possible D gene TRBD1, 5 bases. The CDR3 is made up of 14 amino acids. CDR3 coding DNA: TGTGCCGGCAGTTTAGAAGGCAGGGTAACGGAAGCTTTCTTT. The encoded protein is CAGSLEGRVTEAFF.

Ten or more counts support this clonotype. The CDR3 DNA sequence: TGTGCCAGTAGTATGGGACAGATAAACACCGGGGAGCTGTTTTTT. Protein sequence: CASSMGQINTGELFF. V usage is TRBV19 and J usage is TRBJ2-2, with 7 bases identical to TRBD1. The trim removed 3 bases at V and 2 bases at J, leaving 3 bases unmatched. The CDR3 length is 15 residues. CDR1 is LNHDA, CDR2 SQIVND, per germline (reference sequence).

Many counts were recorded for this clonotype. The chain is built from TRBV7-3 and TRBJ2-7; a weak D match, TRBD2 (5 bases). Looked up from germline, CDR1 is SGHTA and CDR2 is FQGTGA. Trimming removed 0 bases from V and 6 bases from J, with 15 bases in between. This CDR3 has 15 amino acids. The CDR3 here is CASSLTGLDSAEQYF. The CDR3 DNA is TGTGCCAGCAGCTTAACCGGACTCGATAGTGCCGAGCAGTACTTC.

This clonotype was seen ten or more times. This rearrangement joins TRBV10-3 to TRBJ1-2, with TRBD1 as a possible D gene (6 bases). CDR1 is ENHRY and CDR2 is SYGVKD in the germline V gene. This CDR3 comprises 14 residues. Trimming took 0 bases from V and 2 from J, leaving 7 bases between them. This CDR3 reads CAISESTGNYGYTF. The CDR3, as DNA: TGTGCCATCAGTGAGTCTACAGGGAACTATGGCTACACCTTC.

The table lists this clonotype with a few counts. This chain uses TRBV3-1 with TRBJ2-5; D is possibly TRBD1 (5 bases). The CDR3 sequence is 14 residues long. Trimming shortened V by 6 bases and J by 1 base, and 12 bases separated the two germline ends. The germline CDR1 and CDR2 sequences are LGHDT and YNNKEL (reference sequence). The CDR3 coding sequence is TGTGCCAGCAGGTTCAAGGGGATCCAAGAGACCCAGTACTTC. This gives the protein CASRFKGIQETQYF.

This clonotype was recorded many times. Germline is not matched at one junction end, which may reflect a read error. This chain connects TRBV7-7 to TRBJ1-4; D gene unclear. This CDR3 has 15 amino acids. Germline V gene sequence: CDR1 SSHAT, CDR2 FNYEAQ (reference sequence). For the CDR3, the DNA is TGTGCTAGCAGCTTAACGAGGTCCTACAATGAAAAACTGTTTTTT. It specifies CASSLTRSYNEKLFF.

The rearrangement joins TRBV15 to TRBJ2-6, with 9 bases that match TRBD1. Germline trimming cut 0 bases from V and 9 bases from J; bases unmatched to any gene: 3. Per germline, CDR1 LNHNV and CDR2 YYDKDF (reference sequence). The CDR3 runs 15 residues. This chain's CDR3 is CATSREGGQGNVLTF. The CDR3 DNA reads TGTGCCACCAGCAGAGAGGGGGGACAGGGCAACGTCCTGACTTTC.

The chain has TRBV9 and TRBJ2-2; D is ambiguous. CDR1 and CDR2 (germline): SGDLS, YYNGEE. The CDR3 totals 12 residues. V was cut by 0 bases and J by 9 bases, with 6 bases left in between. CDR3 in DNA: TGTGCCAGCAGCGTAGTGTTGCGGGAGCTGTTTTTT. It is translated as CASSVVLRELFF.

This clonotype was detected a few times. V gene TRBV4-1 combines with J gene TRBJ1-5; D remains unclear. The CDR3 runs 16 residues. Trimming left V 1 base short and J 8 bases short, with 18 bases between. The germline V gene has CDR1 MGHRA and CDR2 YSYEKL. CDR3 coding DNA: TGCGCCAGCAGCCAAGTCGGGAAGGGTCCGCGCGAGCCCCAGCATTTT. This encodes CASSQVGKGPREPQHF.